Listed below are T cell receptor beta chains from one sample, sequenced in a study of early T cells in non-severe SARS-CoV-2 infection. Using its own MiXCR run on the 5' RACE reads, TCRdb lists one record per CDR3 protein. The sample lists 80,000 to 95,000 distinct CDR3 sequences, approximately 16% occurring once. Material: whole blood, obtained at baseline. The receptors were gathered from an adult who was a healthcare worker with PCR-confirmed SARS-CoV-2 infection or an uninfected control (not recorded which). The CDR3 runs from the conserved cysteine through the conserved F or W. D genes are given only for firm matches. Some rows mark clone size as missing; the rest say once, few, many or name a class of expanded clone.

j_gene: TRBJ1-5
v_gene: TRBV30
abundance: NA
d_gene: NA
CDR3aa: CALSVGNQPQHF
CDR3nt: TGTGCTTTGTCCGTGGGCAATCAGCCCCAGCATTTT

j_gene: TRBJ2-3
v_gene: TRBV5-1
abundance: many
d_gene: NA
CDR3aa: CASSLGGWEDTQYF
CDR3nt: TGCGCCAGCAGCTTGGGCGGATGGGAAGATACGCAGTATTTT

j_gene: TRBJ2-2
v_gene: TRBV6-6
abundance: NA
d_gene: NA
CDR3aa: CASRTSGTGELFF
CDR3nt: TGTGCCAGCAGGACCTCAGGAACCGGGGAGCTGTTTTTT

j_gene: TRBJ2-1
v_gene: TRBV11-2
abundance: many
d_gene: NA
CDR3aa: CASSRRVDDNEQFF
CDR3nt: TGTGCCAGCAGCCGCAGGGTCGACGACAATGAGCAGTTCTTC

j_gene: TRBJ2-2
v_gene: TRBV4-1
abundance: few
d_gene: NA
CDR3aa: CASRRIGNTGELFF
CDR3nt: TGCGCCAGCAGGCGAATAGGGAACACCGGGGAGCTGTTTTTT

j_gene: TRBJ1-4
v_gene: TRBV29-1
abundance: few
d_gene: TRBD1
CDR3aa: CSVGAGTANEKLFF
CDR3nt: TGCAGCGTTGGTGCCGGGACAGCTAATGAAAAACTGTTTTTT

j_gene: TRBJ2-1
v_gene: TRBV7-2
abundance: NA
d_gene: TRBD2
CDR3aa: CASSLEIAGDNNEQFF
CDR3nt: TGTGCCAGCAGCCTGGAAATAGCGGGGGATAACAATGAGCAGTTCTTC

j_gene: TRBJ1-2
v_gene: TRBV20-1
abundance: NA
d_gene: TRBD1
CDR3aa: CSAAGGAISYTF
CDR3nt: TGCAGTGCTGCAGGGGGCGCGATCAGCTACACCTTC

j_gene: TRBJ1-5
v_gene: TRBV2
abundance: NA
d_gene: NA
CDR3aa: CASSSGHQPQHF
CDR3nt: TGTGCCAGCAGTAGCGGGCATCAGCCCCAGCATTTT

j_gene: TRBJ2-7
v_gene: TRBV24-1
abundance: few
d_gene: TRBD1
CDR3aa: CATSGQGNAHEQYF
CDR3nt: TGTGCCACCAGTGGACAGGGGAATGCCCACGAGCAGTACTTC

j_gene: TRBJ2-1
v_gene: TRBV27
abundance: many
d_gene: NA
CDR3aa: CASSFLRGNEQFF
CDR3nt: TGTGCCAGCAGTTTCTTGCGAGGGAATGAGCAGTTCTTC

j_gene: TRBJ2-7
v_gene: TRBV7-8
abundance: many
d_gene: NA
CDR3aa: CASSPARVVYEQYF
CDR3nt: TGTGCCAGCAGCCCCGCCAGGGTGGTTTACGAGCAGTACTTC

j_gene: TRBJ2-3
v_gene: TRBV7-9
abundance: few
d_gene: NA
CDR3aa: CATRRLLNTDTQYF
CDR3nt: TGTGCCACCCGGAGACTACTCAACACAGATACGCAGTATTTT

j_gene: TRBJ2-5
v_gene: TRBV25-1
abundance: many
d_gene: TRBD1
CDR3aa: CASTHRDRGQETQYF
CDR3nt: TGTGCCAGCACCCATAGGGACAGGGGACAAGAGACCCAGTACTTC

j_gene: TRBJ2-6
v_gene: TRBV21-1
abundance: NA
d_gene: NA
CDR3aa: CASSIGQGQTSGANVLTF
CDR3nt: TGTGCCAGCAGCATAGGACAGGGGCAAACCTCTGGGGCCAACGTCCTGACTTTC

j_gene: TRBJ2-7
v_gene: TRBV12-3/TRBV12-4
abundance: many
d_gene: TRBD2
CDR3aa: CASSLAGLSSEQYF
CDR3nt: TGTGCCAGCAGTTTAGCGGGACTAAGTTCCGAGCAGTACTTC

j_gene: TRBJ2-7
v_gene: TRBV11-2
abundance: few
d_gene: NA
CDR3aa: CASSLTAGSYEQYF
CDR3nt: TGTGCCAGCAGCTTAACGGCGGGAAGCTACGAGCAGTACTTC

j_gene: TRBJ2-1
v_gene: TRBV10-3
abundance: many
d_gene: TRBD2
CDR3aa: CAISTPDSGSFNEQFF
CDR3nt: TGTGCCATCAGTACCCCGGATAGCGGGAGTTTTAATGAGCAGTTCTTC

j_gene: TRBJ1-1
v_gene: TRBV25-1
abundance: NA
d_gene: NA
CDR3aa: CASGENTEAFF
CDR3nt: TGTGCCAGTGGGGAAAACACTGAAGCTTTCTTT

j_gene: TRBJ1-3
v_gene: TRBV20-1
abundance: NA
d_gene: TRBD1
CDR3aa: CSARATGAPGNTIYF
CDR3nt: TGCAGTGCTAGAGCCACAGGGGCACCTGGAAACACCATATATTTT

j_gene: TRBJ2-2
v_gene: TRBV20-1
abundance: few
d_gene: TRBD2
CDR3aa: CSARELAGGNTGELFF
CDR3nt: TGCAGTGCTAGGGAACTAGCGGGAGGGAACACCGGGGAGCTGTTTTTT

j_gene: TRBJ1-5
v_gene: TRBV7-2
abundance: few
d_gene: NA
CDR3aa: CASSLAGQPQHF
CDR3nt: TGTGCCAGCAGCTTAGCTGGTCAGCCCCAGCATTTT

j_gene: TRBJ2-1
v_gene: TRBV9
abundance: few
d_gene: NA
CDR3aa: CASSVGPGNEQFF
CDR3nt: TGTGCCAGCAGCGTAGGCCCGGGCAATGAGCAGTTCTTC

j_gene: TRBJ2-3
v_gene: TRBV6-2/TRBV6-3
abundance: few
d_gene: TRBD1
CDR3aa: CASKRTGGTDTQYF
CDR3nt: TGTGCCAGCAAGAGAACAGGGGGAACAGATACGCAGTATTTT

j_gene: TRBJ2-5
v_gene: TRBV11-2
abundance: few
d_gene: NA
CDR3aa: CASSPSASVGETQYF
CDR3nt: TGTGCCAGCAGCCCCTCGGCCAGCGTTGGCGAGACCCAGTACTTC

j_gene: TRBJ2-6
v_gene: TRBV5-1
abundance: many
d_gene: NA
CDR3aa: CASSPLRGQNSGANVLTF
CDR3nt: TGCGCCAGCAGCCCCCTTCGGGGCCAAAACTCTGGGGCCAACGTCCTGACTTTC

j_gene: TRBJ2-1
v_gene: TRBV2
abundance: few
d_gene: TRBD2
CDR3aa: CASMYAAGGPISYNEQFF
CDR3nt: TGTGCCAGCATGTATGCGGCGGGAGGGCCTATATCCTACAATGAGCAGTTCTTC

j_gene: TRBJ1-6
v_gene: TRBV28
abundance: NA
d_gene: NA
CDR3aa: CASRFRSSPLHF
CDR3nt: TGTGCCAGCAGATTTAGGAGTTCACCCCTCCACTTT

j_gene: TRBJ2-1
v_gene: TRBV27
abundance: few
d_gene: NA
CDR3aa: CASSLSSGTTEQFF
CDR3nt: TGTGCCAGCAGTTTATCGAGCGGAACAACCGAGCAGTTCTTC

j_gene: TRBJ2-2
v_gene: TRBV2
abundance: few
d_gene: NA
CDR3aa: CASSKTSTMPGELFF
CDR3nt: TGTGCCAGCTCGAAGACTAGTACTATGCCCGGGGAGCTGTTTTTT

j_gene: TRBJ1-1
v_gene: TRBV4-1
abundance: NA
d_gene: TRBD1
CDR3aa: CASSQIRGRNTEAFF
CDR3nt: TGCGCCAGCAGCCAAATCAGGGGGAGGAACACTGAAGCTTTCTTT

j_gene: TRBJ1-2
v_gene: TRBV12-3/TRBV12-4
abundance: few
d_gene: NA
CDR3aa: CASKAGPNYGYTF
CDR3nt: TGTGCCAGCAAGGCGGGGCCCAACTATGGCTACACCTTC

j_gene: TRBJ2-7
v_gene: TRBV5-6
abundance: NA
d_gene: NA
CDR3aa: CASSGGDEQYF
CDR3nt: TGTGCCAGCAGCGGAGGGGACGAGCAGTACTTC

j_gene: TRBJ2-7
v_gene: TRBV20-1
abundance: few
d_gene: NA
CDR3aa: CSAPSGETSYEQYF
CDR3nt: TGCAGTGCTCCCTCGGGGGAGACCTCCTACGAGCAGTACTTC

j_gene: TRBJ1-3
v_gene: TRBV15
abundance: NA
d_gene: NA
CDR3aa: CATSRDSGIGNTIYF
CDR3nt: TGTGCCACCAGCAGAGATTCAGGGATTGGAAACACCATATATTTT

j_gene: TRBJ2-7
v_gene: TRBV6-5
abundance: NA
d_gene: NA
CDR3aa: CASSPRLGMSYEQYF
CDR3nt: TGTGCCAGCAGCCCCAGGTTGGGGATGTCCTACGAGCAGTACTTC

j_gene: TRBJ2-5
v_gene: TRBV2
abundance: few
d_gene: TRBD2
CDR3aa: CASSEASGARTQYF
CDR3nt: TGTGCCAGCAGTGAGGCTAGCGGGGCGCGGACCCAGTACTTC

j_gene: TRBJ2-7
v_gene: TRBV28
abundance: few
d_gene: TRBD1
CDR3aa: CASRAGTGTYEQYF
CDR3nt: TGTGCCAGCAGAGCCGGGACAGGGACCTACGAGCAGTACTTC

j_gene: TRBJ2-2
v_gene: TRBV7-2
abundance: NA
d_gene: NA
CDR3aa: CASKIVGRTTGELFF
CDR3nt: TGTGCCAGCAAAATTGTTGGGAGGACCACCGGGGAGCTGTTTTTT

j_gene: TRBJ2-1
v_gene: TRBV7-6
abundance: few
d_gene: NA
CDR3aa: CASSRPGISSYNEQFF
CDR3nt: TGTGCCAGCAGCCGACCGGGGATTAGCTCCTACAATGAGCAGTTCTTC

j_gene: TRBJ2-7
v_gene: TRBV6-5
abundance: NA
d_gene: TRBD2
CDR3aa: CASSYGTSGSEEQYF
CDR3nt: TGTGCCAGCAGTTACGGAACTAGCGGGAGTGAAGAGCAGTACTTC

j_gene: TRBJ2-1
v_gene: TRBV18
abundance: NA
d_gene: NA
CDR3aa: CASSPTGGDNEQFF
CDR3nt: TGTGCCAGCTCACCAACAGGGGGGGATAATGAGCAGTTCTTC

j_gene: TRBJ2-7
v_gene: TRBV20-1
abundance: NA
d_gene: NA
CDR3aa: CSARGKPTNLGEQYF
CDR3nt: TGCAGTGCTAGGGGGAAACCCACGAACCTCGGGGAGCAGTACTTC

j_gene: TRBJ2-2
v_gene: TRBV7-2
abundance: few
d_gene: TRBD2
CDR3aa: CASRIRASGSMVAGELFF
CDR3nt: TGTGCCAGCAGAATAAGGGCTAGCGGGAGTATGGTCGCCGGGGAGCTGTTTTTT

j_gene: TRBJ2-4
v_gene: TRBV11-2
abundance: NA
d_gene: TRBD1
CDR3aa: CASSSRQGANIQYF
CDR3nt: TGTGCCAGCAGCTCTAGACAGGGGGCGAACATTCAGTACTTC

j_gene: TRBJ2-5
v_gene: TRBV11-2
abundance: NA
d_gene: NA
CDR3aa: CASSLDGGRETQYF
CDR3nt: TGTGCCAGCAGCTTAGATGGGGGGCGAGAGACCCAGTACTTC

j_gene: TRBJ1-2
v_gene: TRBV7-9
abundance: NA
d_gene: TRBD1
CDR3aa: CASSRRQGVGYTF
CDR3nt: TGTGCCAGCAGCAGGAGACAGGGGGTTGGCTACACCTTC

j_gene: TRBJ2-1
v_gene: TRBV9
abundance: few
d_gene: NA
CDR3aa: CASSDSGDYENEQFF
CDR3nt: TGTGCCAGCAGCGACTCCGGTGACTACGAGAATGAGCAGTTCTTC

j_gene: TRBJ1-2
v_gene: TRBV12-3/TRBV12-4
abundance: once
d_gene: NA
CDR3aa: CASSLTKPVYGYTF
CDR3nt: TGTGCCAGCAGTTTAACAAAGCCCGTCTATGGCTACACCTTC

j_gene: TRBJ1-1
v_gene: TRBV5-4
abundance: few
d_gene: NA
CDR3aa: CASSLDPTTNTEAFF
CDR3nt: TGTGCCAGCAGCTTGGATCCGACAACGAACACTGAAGCTTTCTTT

j_gene: TRBJ1-4
v_gene: TRBV7-9
abundance: few
d_gene: NA
CDR3aa: CASSHGRQDQLFF
CDR3nt: TGTGCCAGCAGCCACGGCCGACAGGATCAACTGTTTTTT

j_gene: TRBJ1-2
v_gene: TRBV7-9
abundance: NA
d_gene: NA
CDR3aa: CASSPTAVDTGGYGYTF
CDR3nt: TGTGCCAGCAGCCCAACCGCCGTGGACACCGGGGGCTATGGCTACACCTTC

j_gene: TRBJ2-2
v_gene: TRBV4-3
abundance: few
d_gene: TRBD2
CDR3aa: CASSPYEREDTGELFF
CDR3nt: TGCGCCAGCAGCCCGTATGAGCGGGAGGACACCGGGGAGCTGTTTTTT

j_gene: TRBJ2-7
v_gene: TRBV6-2/TRBV6-3
abundance: few
d_gene: TRBD1
CDR3aa: CASSFGQAGYF
CDR3nt: TGTGCCAGCAGTTTCGGACAGGCGGGGTACTTC

j_gene: TRBJ2-3
v_gene: TRBV9
abundance: NA
d_gene: NA
CDR3aa: CASSAGSRDTQYF
CDR3nt: TGTGCCAGCAGCGCGGGGAGTAGGGATACGCAGTATTTT

j_gene: TRBJ2-7
v_gene: TRBV6-2/TRBV6-3
abundance: few
d_gene: NA
CDR3aa: CASALRDPSYEQYF
CDR3nt: TGTGCCAGCGCCCTACGGGACCCTTCCTACGAGCAGTACTTC

j_gene: TRBJ1-1
v_gene: TRBV6-6
abundance: few
d_gene: NA
CDR3aa: CASSYFNSEAFF
CDR3nt: TGTGCCAGCAGTTACTTTAACAGTGAAGCTTTCTTT

j_gene: TRBJ2-1
v_gene: TRBV29-1
abundance: NA
d_gene: TRBD1
CDR3aa: CSVVGTGSYNEQFF
CDR3nt: TGCAGCGTTGTGGGGACAGGGTCCTACAATGAGCAGTTCTTC

j_gene: TRBJ1-4
v_gene: TRBV20-1
abundance: NA
d_gene: NA
CDR3aa: CSASIGEKLFF
CDR3nt: TGCAGTGCTTCAATAGGAGAAAAACTGTTTTTT

j_gene: TRBJ2-7
v_gene: TRBV7-2
abundance: few
d_gene: TRBD1
CDR3aa: CASSATRGSYEQYF
CDR3nt: TGTGCCAGCAGCGCAACCAGGGGGAGCTACGAGCAGTACTTC